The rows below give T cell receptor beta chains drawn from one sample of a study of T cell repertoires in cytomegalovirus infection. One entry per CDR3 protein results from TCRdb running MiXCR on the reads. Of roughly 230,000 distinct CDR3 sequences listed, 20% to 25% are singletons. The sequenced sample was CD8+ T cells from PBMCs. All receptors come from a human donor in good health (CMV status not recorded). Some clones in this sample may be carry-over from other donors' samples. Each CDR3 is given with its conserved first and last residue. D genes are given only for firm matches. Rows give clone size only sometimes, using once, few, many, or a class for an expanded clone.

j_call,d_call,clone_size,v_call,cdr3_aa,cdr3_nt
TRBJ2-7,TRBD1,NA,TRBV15,CATSRDWGQGASYEQYF,TGTGCCACCAGCAGAGATTGGGGACAGGGAGCCTCCTACGAGCAGTACTTC
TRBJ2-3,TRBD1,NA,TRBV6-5,CASRQGAVASTDTQYF,TGTGCCAGCAGACAGGGGGCCGTAGCCAGCACAGATACGCAGTATTTT
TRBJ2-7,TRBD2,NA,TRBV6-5,CASSYPMGGTYEQYF,TGTGCCAGCAGTTACCCCATGGGGGGGACCTACGAGCAGTACTTC
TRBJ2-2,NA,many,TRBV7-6,CASSSNGWDRTGELFF,TGTGCCAGCAGCTCTAACGGGTGGGATCGCACCGGGGAGCTGTTTTTT
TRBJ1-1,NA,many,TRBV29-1,CSVFRPGPTEAFF,TGCAGCGTTTTTCGTCCAGGGCCCACTGAAGCTTTCTTT
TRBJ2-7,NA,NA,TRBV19,CASSIMWENFDEQYF,TGTGCCAGTAGTATAATGTGGGAAAACTTCGACGAGCAGTACTTC
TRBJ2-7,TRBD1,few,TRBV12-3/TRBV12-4,CASSSPWTGDEQYF,TGTGCCAGCAGTTCCCCGTGGACAGGGGACGAGCAGTACTTC
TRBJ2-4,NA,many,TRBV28,CASSFPRAGRKNIQYF,TGTGCCAGCAGTTTCCCTCGAGCCGGTCGTAAAAACATTCAGTACTTC
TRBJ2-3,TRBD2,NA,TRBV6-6,CASSYSSMPSGGPTDTQYF,TGTGCCAGCAGTTACTCGAGTATGCCTAGCGGGGGCCCTACAGATACGCAGTATTTT
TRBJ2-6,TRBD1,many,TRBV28,CASSSLLQTGGHSGANVLTF,TGTGCCAGCAGTTCTCTTCTTCAGACAGGGGGCCACTCTGGGGCCAACGTCCTGACTTTC
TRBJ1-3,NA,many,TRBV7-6,CASSSTPVGSGNTIYF,TGTGCCAGCAGCTCAACGCCGGTCGGCTCTGGAAACACCATATATTTT
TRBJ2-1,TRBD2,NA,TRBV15,CATSGLAGGPSYNEQFF,TGTGCCACCAGCGGACTAGCGGGGGGGCCCTCCTACAATGAGCAGTTCTTC
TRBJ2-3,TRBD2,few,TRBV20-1,CSACSGYDSTDTQYF,TGCAGTGCCTGTAGCGGGTACGATTCCACAGATACGCAGTATTTT
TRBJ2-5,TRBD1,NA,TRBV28,CASSLLAGGAYRETQYF,TGTGCCAGCAGTTTATTGGCAGGGGGCGCCTACCGAGAGACCCAGTACTTC
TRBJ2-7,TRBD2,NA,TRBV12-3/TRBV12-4,CASSLGGLVNYEQYF,TGTGCCAGCAGTTTAGGGGGACTAGTAAACTACGAGCAGTACTTC
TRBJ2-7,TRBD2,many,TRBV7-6,CASSPGLVYEQYF,TGTGCCAGCAGTCCTGGACTAGTCTACGAGCAGTACTTC
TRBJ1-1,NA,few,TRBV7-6,CASSSGPRMNTEAFF,TGTGCCAGCAGCTCGGGACCGCGGATGAACACTGAAGCTTTCTTT
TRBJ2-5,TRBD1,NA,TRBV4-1,CASSQKGARETQYF,TGCGCCAGCAGCCAGAAGGGGGCCCGGGAGACCCAGTACTTC
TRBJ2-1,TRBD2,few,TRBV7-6,CASSPRGGAASYNEQFF,TGTGCCAGCTCCCCCCGCGGGGGGGCGGCGTCCTACAATGAGCAGTTCTTC
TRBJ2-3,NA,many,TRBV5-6,CASSPGGADTQYF,TGTGCCAGCAGCCCAGGGGGGGCAGATACGCAGTATTTT
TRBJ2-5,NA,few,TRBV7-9,CASSPRTGREQETQYF,TGTGCCAGCAGCCCGCGGACCGGGCGCGAACAGGAGACCCAGTACTTC
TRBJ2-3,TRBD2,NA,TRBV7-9,CASSYGLAGANTDTQYF,TGTGCCAGCAGCTACGGACTAGCGGGGGCGAACACAGATACGCAGTATTTT
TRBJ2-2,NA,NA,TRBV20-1,CSARVQGDTGELFF,TGCAGTGCTAGAGTACAGGGTGACACCGGGGAGCTGTTTTTT
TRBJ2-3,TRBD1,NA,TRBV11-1,CASSLRFGDRGPDTQYF,TGTGCCAGCAGCTTAAGGTTTGGAGACAGGGGGCCGGATACGCAGTATTTT
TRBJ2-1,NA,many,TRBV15,CATSRDRGFNEQFF,TGTGCCACCAGCAGAGATAGGGGCTTCAATGAGCAGTTCTTC
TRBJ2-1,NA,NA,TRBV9,CASSEQGFSNNEQFF,TGTGCCAGCAGCGAACAGGGCTTTAGCAACAATGAGCAGTTCTTC
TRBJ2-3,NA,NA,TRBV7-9,CASSYRPIGGGDTQYF,TGTGCCAGCAGCTACCGGCCGATAGGTGGCGGGGATACGCAGTATTTT
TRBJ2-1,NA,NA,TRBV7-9,CASSSAENEQFF,TGTGCCAGCAGTTCAGCGGAGAATGAGCAGTTCTTC
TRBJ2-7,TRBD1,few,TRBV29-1,CSVELPGTGYEQYF,TGCAGCGTTGAACTACCTGGGACAGGCTACGAGCAGTACTTC
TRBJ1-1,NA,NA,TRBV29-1,CSVEWGRSQAEAFF,TGCAGCGTTGAATGGGGCAGGTCCCAAGCTGAAGCTTTCTTT
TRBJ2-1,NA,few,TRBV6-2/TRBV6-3,CASSYLAGVYNEQFF,TGTGCCAGCAGTTACTTGGCAGGGGTTTACAATGAGCAGTTCTTC
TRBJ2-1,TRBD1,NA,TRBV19,CASSPLGQYSYNEQFF,TGTGCCAGTAGTCCCTTGGGACAGTACAGTTACAATGAGCAGTTCTTC
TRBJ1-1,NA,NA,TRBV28,CASSYAPDDWMNTEAFF,TGTGCCAGCAGTTATGCCCCGGACGATTGGATGAACACTGAAGCTTTCTTT
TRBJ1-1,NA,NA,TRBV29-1,CSVIFDRTENTEAFF,TGCAGCGTTATATTCGACAGGACTGAGAACACTGAAGCTTTCTTT
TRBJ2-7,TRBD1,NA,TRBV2,CASSEWQGVSYEHF,TGTGCCAGCAGTGAATGGCAGGGGGTTAGCTACGAGCACTTC
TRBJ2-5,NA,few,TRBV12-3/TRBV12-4,CASSFTGHGETQYF,TGTGCCAGCAGTTTTACGGGTCACGGGGAGACCCAGTACTTC
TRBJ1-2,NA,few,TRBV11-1,CASSPRDTQNYGYTF,TGTGCCAGCAGCCCCCGGGACACACAGAACTATGGCTACACCTTC
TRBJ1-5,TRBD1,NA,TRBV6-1,CASSSGTGANQPQHF,TGTGCCAGCAGCAGCGGGACAGGGGCCAATCAGCCCCAGCATTTT
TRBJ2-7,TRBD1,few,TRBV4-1,CASSQDLSGQGHYEQYF,TGCGCCAGCAGCCAAGACCTATCGGGACAGGGCCACTACGAGCAGTACTTC
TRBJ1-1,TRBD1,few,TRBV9,CASSENPQGITEAFF,TGTGCCAGCAGCGAGAACCCACAGGGGATCACTGAAGCTTTCTTT
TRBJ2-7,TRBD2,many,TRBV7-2,CASSLGLAGDYEQYF,TGTGCCAGCAGCTTAGGCCTAGCGGGGGACTACGAGCAGTACTTC
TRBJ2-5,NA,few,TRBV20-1,CSAREWDTETQYF,TGCAGTGCTAGAGAATGGGACACAGAGACCCAGTACTTC
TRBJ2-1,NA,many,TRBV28,CASSLDGDGEQFF,TGTGCCAGCAGCCTTGACGGGGACGGTGAGCAGTTCTTC
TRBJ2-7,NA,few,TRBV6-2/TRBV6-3,CASSYSRSGLRVGYF,TGTGCCAGCAGTTACTCGAGATCGGGCCTCCGGGTCGGTTACTTC
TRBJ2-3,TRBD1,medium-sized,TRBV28,CASSGTGTASTDTQYF,TGTGCCAGCAGTGGTACCGGGACAGCTAGCACAGATACGCAGTATTTT